This entry lists 12 T cell receptor beta chains sequenced from one sample in a study of T cell responses to AZD1222 COVID-19 vaccine. Profiled with immunoSEQ multiplex PCR; TCRdb holds only in-frame clones, not every one. In the table there are over 100,000 clones, roughly 90% of which are singletons. The sample was peripheral blood, taken on day 0 of MenACWY control vaccination. These receptors came from an adult in good health.

The chain carries TRBV2 and TRBJ2-1; 7 bases match TRBD2. The CDR3 is 13 residues long. The junction had 4 bases not matched to a gene; V was cut back by 5 bases and J by 6 bases. CDR1 SNHLY and CDR2 FYNNEI come from the germline V gene. CDR3 nucleotides: TGTGCCAGCAGTAGGGACTACTTCAATGAGCAGTTCTTC. It encodes CASSRDYFNEQFF.

This chain links TRBV24-1 with TRBJ2-1, with D maybe TRBD2 (6 bases). In germline, CDR1 is KGHDR, CDR2 SFDVKD. The CDR3 contains 16 residues. The V gene lost 7 bases and the J gene lost 2 bases, with 17 bases spanning the gap. This CDR3 reads CATSGGVGTAYNEQFF. The CDR3 nucleotides read TGTGCCACCAGCGGCGGGGTGGGGACGGCCTACAATGAGCAGTTCTTC.

This chain uses TRBV5-1 with TRBJ1-1; D gene unclear. Germline CDR1 SGHRS, CDR2 YFSETQ. The CDR3 length is 13 residues. V was trimmed by 0 bases and J by 8 bases, leaving 11 bases between them. As DNA, the CDR3 is TGCGCCAGCAGCTTGGCCGTCAGTGACGAAGCTTTCTTT. It is translated as CASSLAVSDEAFF.

The rearrangement uses TRBV4-1 and TRBJ2-7; D uncertain. The ends were cut back, 1 base at V and 0 bases at J, with 7 bases in the middle. Germline V lookup: CDR1 MGHRA, CDR2 YSYEKL. The CDR3 extends over 14 amino acids. CDR3 loop: CASSQVRVSYEQYF. In DNA, the CDR3 is TGCGCCAGCAGCCAAGTAAGGGTCTCCTACGAGCAGTACTTC.

Only one count was recorded for this clone. The gene calls are TRBV25-1 and TRBJ1-2; D might be TRBD1 (5 bases). Per germline, CDR1 MGHDK and CDR2 SYGVNS. V was trimmed by 8 bases and J by 7 bases, leaving 17 bases between them. The CDR3 spans 13 residues. The CDR3 nucleotides are TGTGCCAGCTATCTCGGAGGGGAATCTGGCTACACCTTC. Amino acids: CASYLGGESGYTF.

J is TRBJ2-7 and V is TRBV7-2, with D perhaps TRBD2 (7 bases). The CDR3 has 14 amino acids. V dropped 3 bases and J dropped 3 bases, with 12 bases sitting between them. CDR1 and CDR2 from the germline V gene are SGHTA and FQGNSA. The CDR3 sequence: CASSFNRDYYEQYF. The CDR3 DNA reads as TGTGCCAGCAGCTTTAACAGGGACTACTACGAGCAGTACTTC.

This rearrangement joins TRBV2 to TRBJ2-7, with D possibly being TRBD1 (5 bases). The V gene's germline CDR1 is SNHLY and CDR2 FYNNEI. This CDR3 region has 16 residues. V lost 3 bases, J lost 0 bases, and 15 bases lay in between. The CDR3 loop is CASSDSPDSYSYEQYF. As DNA, the CDR3 is TGTGCCAGCAGTGATTCTCCCGACAGTTACTCCTACGAGCAGTACTTC.

V is TRBV5-1 and J is TRBJ2-7, with 12 bases fitting TRBD1. Trimming cost V 4 bases and J 5 bases; bases outside gene matches: 7. Germline CDR1 is SGHRS and CDR2 is YFSETQ. The CDR3 consists of 15 residues. The CDR3 DNA sequence: TGCGCCAGCAGCACAACCGGGACAGGGGGCAACGAGCAGTACTTC. As protein: CASSTTGTGGNEQYF.

V usage is TRBV19 and J usage is TRBJ1-1; tentatively, D is TRBD1 (5 bases). Trimming cost V 3 bases and J 10 bases, with 12 bases left between them. The CDR3 is 12 amino acids. Germline V gene data show CDR1 as LNHDA and CDR2 as SQIVND (reference sequence). In DNA, the CDR3 is TGTGCCAGTAGTATGGGACCCGAGGGAGCTTTCTTT. Protein sequence: CASSMGPEGAFF.

In its sample, this clone was seen once. The genes are TRBV3-1 (or the pseudogene TRBV3-2) and TRBJ1-4; 9 bases align to TRBD1. CDR1 LGHDT and CDR2 YNNKEL come from the germline V gene (reference sequence). The CDR3 is 14 amino acids. V was clipped by 5 bases and J by 7 bases; unmatched bases: 5. This CDR3 reads CASSRQGESEKLFF. The CDR3 DNA sequence: TGTGCCAGCAGCAGACAGGGGGAATCTGAAAAACTGTTTTTT.

The V gene is TRBV4-3, the J gene TRBJ2-1; 10 nucleotides match TRBD2. Looked up from germline, CDR1 is LGHNA and CDR2 is YSLEER. The V segment lost 0 bases and the J segment 6 bases; nucleotides outside the gene matches: 5. The CDR3 runs 16 residues. CDR3 sequence (DNA): TGCGCCAGCAGCCAAGATTGGCTAGCGGGGGTCAATGAGCAGTTCTTC. This codes for CASSQDWLAGVNEQFF.

V gene TRBV11-2 combines with J gene TRBJ1-1, with D hard to call. The V and J ends lost 5 bases and 2 bases respectively, with 18 bases between them. CDR3 length: 16 residues. Per the germline V gene, CDR1 is SGHAT and CDR2 is FQNNGV. The CDR3 protein is CASSPYGGEPNTEAFF. DNA of the CDR3: TGTGCCAGCAGCCCGTACGGAGGAGAGCCCAACACTGAAGCTTTCTTT.